These 5 T cell receptor beta chains came from one sample sequenced in a study of blood T cells in healthy people across ages. With a J-beta primer mix and a sample-barcoded 5' primer, a second PCR ran about 7 to 12 cycles. TCRdb used MiXCR to reprocess the 5' RACE reads, holding one entry per CDR3 protein. The sample has hundreds of thousands of distinct CDR3 sequences, approximately 29% seen once; the top ten hold approximately 15%. Sequencing was performed on blood. Receptors were obtained from a woman aged 80 or older in good health.

The CDR3 sequence is CASSLSPLTSTDTQYF. CDR3 coding DNA: TGTGCCAGCAGTTTAAGCCCCCTAACTAGCACAGATACGCAGTATTTT. The gene calls are TRBV27 and TRBJ2-3; D gene unclear. The CDR3 is made up of 16 amino acids. V lost 2 bases to trimming and J lost 0 bases, with 12 bases between them. In germline, CDR1 is MNHEY, CDR2 SMNVEV (reference sequence).

A note on this clonotype: The likely explanation is a read error, given a far larger clone one base away. The chain carries TRBV4-2 and TRBJ2-7, with D hard to call. The CDR3 spans 12 residues. Germline CDR1 reads LGHNA; CDR2 reads YNFKEQ. This chain's CDR3 is CASSQGSYERYF. In DNA form, the CDR3 reads TGTGCCAGCAGCCAAGGGTCCTACGAGCGGTACTTC.

This clonotype was seen a single time. This is likely a read error, given that the CDR3 carries no conserved phenylalanine or tryptophan at its end. In nucleotides, the CDR3 is TGCAGTGCATCGACAGGGGGCTCCTACGAGCAGTACATC. It encodes CSASTGGSYEQYI. V gene TRBV20-1 combines with J gene TRBJ2-7; 9 bases match TRBD1. CDR1 and CDR2 (germline): DFQATT, SNEGSKA (reference sequence). After removal of 6 bases from V and 0 bases from J, the junction contained 3 bases not matched to a gene. The CDR3 is 13 residues long.

The rearrangement joins TRBV20-1 to TRBJ2-1, with 9 bases aligning to TRBD2. The CDR3 covers 19 residues. The germline V gene has CDR1 DFQATT and CDR2 SNEGSKA (reference sequence). The trim removed 1 base at V and 0 bases at J, leaving 13 bases unmatched. CDR3 bases: TGCAGTGCTAGAGGGACAGGACAGCTAGCGGGGAGCTCCTACAATGAGCAGTTCTTC. Translating it yields CSARGTGQLAGSSYNEQFF.

The chain employs TRBV6-5 and TRBJ1-5, with 9 nucleotides matching TRBD1. The V segment lost 2 bases and the J segment 7 bases; nucleotides outside the gene matches: 9. This CDR3 is built from 16 residues. Germline V CDR1 and CDR2: MNHEY, SVGAGI. The CDR3 DNA reads TGTGCCAGCAGTTACACCGGGACAGGGCTAGGGCAGCCCCAGCATTTT. Amino acid sequence: CASSYTGTGLGQPQHF.